This T cell receptor beta chain was captured in a study of tumor-infiltrating lymphocytes in primary liver carcinoma. Extraction of RNA together with DNA used 20-30 mg of unsorted bulk tissue. A single count supports this clonotype. The antigen remains undetermined. TCR beta cDNA was made from 500 ng total RNA with a constant-region primer. Libraries covering TCR beta were generated through three nested multiplex PCR rounds (using a slightly modified ARM-PCR). MiXCR, run by TCRdb on the multiplex PCR reads, gives a single entry per CDR3 protein. The sample holds roughly 50,000 distinct CDR3 sequences; around three quarters are singletons and the top ten take 25%. Study-level points and caveats: The top-250-clone fraction was significantly higher in tumors than in blood (p = 0.039). Found in all five tumor regions were only about 7.5-25% of top clones.

The TCR originated in a middle-aged man with primary liver carcinoma and hepatitis B virus infection. The sequenced sample consisted of liver tumor tissue from sampling region 2. Described subset: tumor region T2, inferior pole.

DNA for the CDR3: TGTGCCAGCCCCCAACGGGGGTGGGACATTCAGTACTTC. It is translated as CASPQRGWDIQYF. The chain employs TRBV11-2 and TRBJ2-4; D is perhaps TRBD2 (6 bases). Per germline, CDR1 SGHAT and CDR2 FQNNGV. There are 13 residues in the CDR3. Trimming pared 8 bases from V and 8 bases from J, leaving 16 bases between. Full variable domain (missing parts from reference TRBV11-2 and TRBJ2-4): EAGVAQSPRYKIIEKRQSVAFWCNPISGHATLYWYQQILGQGPKLLIQFQNNGVVDDSQLPKDRFSAERLKGVDSTLKIQPAKLEDSAVYLCASPQRGWDIQYFGAGTRLSVL.